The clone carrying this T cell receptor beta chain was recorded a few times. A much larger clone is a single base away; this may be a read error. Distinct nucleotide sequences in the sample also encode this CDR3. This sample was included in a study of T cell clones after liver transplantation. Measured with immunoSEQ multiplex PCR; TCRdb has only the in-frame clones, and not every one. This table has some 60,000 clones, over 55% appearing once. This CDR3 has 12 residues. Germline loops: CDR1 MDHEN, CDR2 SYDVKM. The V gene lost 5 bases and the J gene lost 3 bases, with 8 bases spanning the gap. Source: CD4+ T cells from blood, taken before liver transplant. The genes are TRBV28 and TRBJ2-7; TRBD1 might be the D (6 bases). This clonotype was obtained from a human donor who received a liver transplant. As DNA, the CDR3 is TGTGCCAGCAGTGAACAGGGCTACGAGCAGTACTTC. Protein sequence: CASSEQGYEQYF.